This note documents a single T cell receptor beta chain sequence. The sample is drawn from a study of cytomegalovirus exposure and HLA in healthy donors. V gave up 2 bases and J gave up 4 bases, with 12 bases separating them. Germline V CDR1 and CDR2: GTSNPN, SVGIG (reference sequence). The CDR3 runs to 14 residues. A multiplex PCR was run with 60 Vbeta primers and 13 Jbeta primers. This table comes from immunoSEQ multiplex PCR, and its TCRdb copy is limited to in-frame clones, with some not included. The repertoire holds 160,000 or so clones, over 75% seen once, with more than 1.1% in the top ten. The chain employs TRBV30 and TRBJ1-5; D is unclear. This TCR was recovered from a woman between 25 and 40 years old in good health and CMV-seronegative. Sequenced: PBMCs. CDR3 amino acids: CAWSLPGLNQPQHF. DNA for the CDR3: TGTGCCTGGAGTCTGCCAGGCCTAAATCAGCCCCAGCATTTT.